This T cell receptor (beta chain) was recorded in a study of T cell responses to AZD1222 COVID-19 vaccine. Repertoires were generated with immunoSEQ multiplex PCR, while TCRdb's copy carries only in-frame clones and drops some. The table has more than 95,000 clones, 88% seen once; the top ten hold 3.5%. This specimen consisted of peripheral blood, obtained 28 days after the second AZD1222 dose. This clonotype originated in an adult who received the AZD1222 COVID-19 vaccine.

The CDR3 here is CASSLGGAGTGELFF. Here the CDR3 DNA reads TGTGCCAGCAGTTTAGGGGGCGCGGGCACCGGGGAGCTGTTTTTT. The chain uses TRBV28 and TRBJ2-2; maybe TRBD1 (6 bases). The CDR3 totals 15 residues. Trimming left V 2 bases short and J 4 bases short, with 11 bases between. The V gene's germline CDR1 is MDHEN and CDR2 SYDVKM.